These T cell receptor beta chains were read from a single sample in a study of control samples from healthy donors and cancer patients. Method: immunoSEQ multiplex PCR; TCRdb's copy keeps in-frame clones and lacks some. This sample yields about 79,000 clones, of which 80% to 95% are seen a single time; over 1% belongs to the top ten. Material for sequencing was PBMCs. All receptors come from a middle-aged woman with lung cancer. CDR3s include the opening cysteine and the closing phenylalanine or tryptophan. The D gene is left open where the match is weak. Some rows have no size entry. The others give once, few or many, or a class for an expanded clone.

d_call j_call v_call clone_size cdr3_nt cdr3_aa
TRBD2 TRBJ2-7 TRBV6-5 once TGTGCCAGCAGTTATACTAGCGGTAAGGACGAGCAGTACTTC CASSYTSGKDEQYF
- TRBJ2-2 TRBV3-1/TRBV3-2 - TGTGCCAGCAGCCAAGATGGTAGGCTATCCCCCGCCGGGGAGCTGTTTTTT CASSQDGRLSPAGELFF
- TRBJ1-2 TRBV7-9 - TGTGCCAGCAGCTTCCTCCTGGGCAGGGACGACTACACCTTC CASSFLLGRDDYTF
- TRBJ1-2 TRBV19 once TGTGCCAGCCGTTGGCGGGACGGCACACCAAAAGGAGGAGGCTACACCTTC CASRWRDGTPKGGGYTF
- TRBJ1-4 TRBV28 - TGTGCCAGCAGTTTGCCACAGTCTAATGAAAAACTGTTTTTT CASSLPQSNEKLFF
TRBD2 TRBJ2-1 TRBV27 - TGTGCCAGCAGTTTCCTAGCGGGGGACAATGAGCAGTTCTTC CASSFLAGDNEQFF
TRBD1 TRBJ2-1 TRBV3-1/TRBV3-2 - TGTGCCAGCAGCCAAGGTGTGACAGGGGCCAATGAGCAGTTCTTC CASSQGVTGANEQFF
TRBD1 TRBJ2-6 TRBV18 - TGTGCCAGCTCATCTACTCCGGACAGGGGGCGCGGTGGGGCCAACGTCCTGACTTTC CASSSTPDRGRGGANVLTF
- TRBJ1-1 TRBV3-1/TRBV3-2 - TGTGCCAGCAGCCCTGCACAGGGAGGCACTGAAGCTTTCTTT CASSPAQGGTEAFF
- TRBJ2-1 TRBV9 once TGTGCCAGCAGCGGTGGGGGAAAAACACCGTCCTACAATGAGCAGTTCTTC CASSGGGKTPSYNEQFF
TRBD1 TRBJ2-1 TRBV6-5 - TGTGCCAGCAGTTACCCGACAGGGGGCCTGAATGAGCAGTTCTTC CASSYPTGGLNEQFF
- TRBJ2-1 TRBV19 - TGTGCCAGTAGTATAGATCGCAGCGACCCCTTCAATGAGCAGTTCTTC CASSIDRSDPFNEQFF
- TRBJ2-5 TRBV18 - TGTGCCAGCTCACCGTTGATCTGGGAGACCCAGTACTTC CASSPLIWETQYF
- TRBJ2-7 TRBV6-5 - TGTGCCAGCAGCGCGGTATCCTCCTACGAGCAGTACTTC CASSAVSSYEQYF
- TRBJ1-4 TRBV6-1 - TGTGCCAGCAGTGAAGCGCGTTCAGACAGATTAAATGAAAAACTGTTTTTT CASSEARSDRLNEKLFF
TRBD1 TRBJ1-4 TRBV10-3 - TGTGCCATCAGTGCACAGACAGGGACTAATGAAAAACTGTTTTTT CAISAQTGTNEKLFF
TRBD2 TRBJ2-1 TRBV9 - TGTGCCAGCAGCCCATTAGGGACTAGCAATGAGCAGTTCTTC CASSPLGTSNEQFF
- TRBJ2-7 TRBV19 - TGTGCCAGTAGTATGTCGACAGCGTACGAGCAGTACTTC CASSMSTAYEQYF
- TRBJ2-2 TRBV5-5 - TGTGCCAGCACCCTAGGGGGTAGCACCGGGGAGCTGTTTTTT CASTLGGSTGELFF
- TRBJ1-1 TRBV18 - TGTGCCAGCGCCGGGGGCAGGGACACTGAAGCTTTCTTT CASAGGRDTEAFF
- TRBJ1-4 TRBV23-1 - TGCGCCAGCAGTAAAGGGGACCGGGAGCCTAAGAGCGGGGAAAAACTGTTTTTT CASSKGDREPKSGEKLFF
- TRBJ2-3 TRBV2 - TGTGCCAGCAGTGTTACTAACCTGGGCACAGATACGCAGTATTTT CASSVTNLGTDTQYF
- TRBJ2-7 TRBV19 once TGTGCCAGTAGTATCTCACAGGGAGTGTCCTACGAGCAGTACTTC CASSISQGVSYEQYF
- TRBJ2-7 TRBV27 - TGTGCCAGCAGTCAGACAGGTGTTCCCTACGAGCAGTACTTC CASSQTGVPYEQYF
- TRBJ2-7 TRBV27 - TGTGCCAGCAGTCGTAGTGGCTCCTACGAGCAGTACTTC CASSRSGSYEQYF
- TRBJ1-1 TRBV11-3 - TGTGCCAGCAGCCGGGACGGGAAGAACACTGAAGCTTTCTTT CASSRDGKNTEAFF
TRBD2 TRBJ2-5 TRBV19 - TGTGCCAGTAGTATGGGGATGGGGGGGAAGACCCAGTACTTC CASSMGMGGKTQYF
- TRBJ2-1 TRBV28 - TGTGCCAGCAGTACCCCCTCGGGGAGGAATGAGCAGTTCTTC CASSTPSGRNEQFF
- TRBJ2-5 TRBV24-1 - TGTGCCACCACAGAGACCCAGTACTTC CATTETQYF
- TRBJ1-1 TRBV29-1 - TGCAGCGTTGAAGAGGCAGGGTTCATCTCTGAAGCTTTCTTT CSVEEAGFISEAFF
TRBD1 TRBJ2-5 TRBV29-1 - TGCAGCGTTCAGGGGGCGCTGGTCAAAGAGACCCAGTACTTC CSVQGALVKETQYF
- TRBJ2-3 TRBV5-1 - TGCGCCAGCAGCTTGGGAGGCGTGATAGGAGATACGCAGTATTTT CASSLGGVIGDTQYF
- TRBJ1-5 TRBV9 - TGTGCCAGCAGCGTAGGCAACACCGATCAGCCCCAGCATTTT CASSVGNTDQPQHF
TRBD1 TRBJ1-1 TRBV5-4 - TGTGCCAGCAGTCGGGGACAGTTAAACACTGAAGCTTTCTTT CASSRGQLNTEAFF
- TRBJ1-1 TRBV6-5 - TGTGCCAGCAGTTACGGGATTGAAGCTTTCTTT CASSYGIEAFF
- TRBJ2-7 TRBV2 - TGTGCCAGCAGTTTACCTACCTACGAGCAGTACTTC CASSLPTYEQYF
- TRBJ2-3 TRBV5-8 - TGTGCCAGCAGCACCGGACTACCAACGCAGTATTTT CASSTGLPTQYF
- TRBJ2-5 TRBV9 - TGTGCCAGCAGCGTAGTCTCGGAAGAGACCCAGTACTTC CASSVVSEETQYF
- TRBJ2-7 TRBV11-2 - TGTGCCAGCAGCTCCGGGACGATCTACGAGCAGTACTTC CASSSGTIYEQYF
- TRBJ2-7 TRBV12-5 - TGTGCTAGTGGTTTAAGGCCCGAGCAGTACTTC CASGLRPEQYF
- TRBJ1-5 TRBV5-1 - TGCGCCAGCAGCTTGGACACCGGGGGTTATCAGCCCCAGCATTTT CASSLDTGGYQPQHF
- TRBJ1-1 TRBV5-1 few TGCGCCAGCAGCTTGGAGGTGAACACTGAAGCTTTCTTT CASSLEVNTEAFF
- TRBJ1-1 TRBV27 - TGTGCCAGCAGTCCCGAAATTGGACGGGAGAACACTGAAGCTTTCTTT CASSPEIGRENTEAFF
- TRBJ2-7 TRBV29-1 - TGCAGCGTTGAAAGCGGGACAGGCTTCCTCGGGGAGCAGTACTTC CSVESGTGFLGEQYF
TRBD2 TRBJ2-3 TRBV7-6 few TGTGCCAGCAGCTCGCGGGGGACTAGCGGAGATACGCAGTATTTT CASSSRGTSGDTQYF
- TRBJ1-1 TRBV28 - TGTGCCAGCAGGAGTACAGGAAATCCCACTGAAGCTTTCTTT CASRSTGNPTEAFF
- TRBJ1-6 TRBV5-1 medium-sized TGCGCCAGCAGGAGGGACCCCGATAATTCACCCCTCCACTTT CASRRDPDNSPLHF
- TRBJ1-6 TRBV14 - TGTGCCAGCAGCCGGGGCACCATCCGTAATAATTCACCCCTCCACTTT CASSRGTIRNNSPLHF
TRBD1 TRBJ2-1 TRBV19 - TGTGCCAGTATAGGGGGCTCAGGCTACAATGAGCAGTTCTTC CASIGGSGYNEQFF
TRBD1 TRBJ2-5 TRBV27 - TGTGCCAGCAGTGCCGGCAGGGGGCTTGTAGAGACCCAGTACTTC CASSAGRGLVETQYF
- TRBJ2-7 TRBV18 - TGTGCCAGCTCAAATAAAGAGGCGGGAAGATTATACGAGCAGTACTTC CASSNKEAGRLYEQYF
- TRBJ1-2 TRBV5-1 - TGCGCCAGCAGCTTGGACGGGGTTGGCTACACCTTC CASSLDGVGYTF
TRBD2 TRBJ2-7 TRBV27 - TGTGCCAGCAGTTACAGCGGGGGGGCCGCCCAGTACTTC CASSYSGGAAQYF
- TRBJ2-7 TRBV9 - TGTGCCAGCAGCCCCGGGGGACGCATCTACGAGCAGTACTTC CASSPGGRIYEQYF
- TRBJ2-3 TRBV5-4 - TGTGCCAGCCACCCCGTAAGCACAGATACGCAGTATTTT CASHPVSTDTQYF
- TRBJ1-4 TRBV5-1 few TGCGCCAGCAGCTTGGGATCTTCAACTAATGAAAAACTGTTTTTT CASSLGSSTNEKLFF
- TRBJ1-3 TRBV18 - TGTGCCAGCTCACCACCCCGGGGAGGCGGAAACACCATATATTTT CASSPPRGGGNTIYF
- TRBJ2-2 TRBV9 - TGTGCCAGCAGCCCCCAAGGGGGGGCGGGCGGGGAGCTGTTTTTT CASSPQGGAGGELFF
TRBD2 TRBJ2-7 TRBV5-1 - TGCGCCAGCAGCTTGGAACCACAATCGACTAGCGGGGGATACTACGAGCAGTACTTC CASSLEPQSTSGGYYEQYF
- TRBJ2-3 TRBV4-2 - TGTGCCAGCAGCCAAGATATTCCCGGACAAGATCTTACTAGCACAGATACGCAGTATTTT CASSQDIPGQDLTSTDTQYF